Included here is one TCR beta chain sequence, with context. What antigen it recognizes has not been identified. No base quality values were provided; no much bigger clone lies one nucleotide off. To prepare the library, the immunoSEQ multiplex PCR assay was applied. On the authors' methods: A statistical classification framework was built to diagnose cytomegalovirus status from the catalog of TCR beta chain sequences. TCRdb re-hosts the immuneACCESS table, in-frame sequences only. Its copies lack some clones; in the studies checked, an unresolved V gene accounts for under half of them, and the cause for the rest is not known. V, J and clone size were drawn from that table, and D and trimming were deduced from the DNA. The sample contains about 150,000 clones, approximately 86% of them found a single time. Around 22% of the sample is held by the ten biggest clonotypes. V has 1 base trimmed and J has 4 bases trimmed; junction bases matching no gene number 4. From a lookup of the germline V gene, CDR1 and CDR2 are LGHNA and YSLEER. Counted from cysteine to phenylalanine, this CDR3 has 15 amino acids. The DNA shown is the 45-base CDR3, in frame from base 1.

The data are from a study of cytomegalovirus exposure and HLA in healthy donors listed by TCRdb under 2017. Notes on the research overall: A later analysis indicated that the 90 to 150 validation repertoires were generated on the platform also employed for the roughly 650 repertoires of the first cohort. High-throughput TCR immunosequencing, statistical association of individual TCRs with disease status, and machine learning were combined to predict cytomegalovirus infection status. The study was designed to test whether signatures of past pathogen exposure could be identified by cataloging public T cell receptors. In addition to the first cohort of around 670 subjects, a separate validation cohort of 100 to 150 different subjects was used. General study outcomes and caveats: The study gave a list of under 200 TCR beta chains associated with cytomegalovirus. In vitro tests confirmed that a few of the cytomegalovirus-associated TCR beta chains recognize cytomegalovirus antigens. The validation cohort had no HLA typing available for a later analysis, so co-occurrence within that cohort was assessed over all 130 or so repertoires. Cytomegalovirus status was reported to be diagnosed by the classifier with high specificity and sensitivity in both the original and validation cohorts. It was suggested by the authors that the approach could potentially be generalized to other disease states and immunological phenotypes. Most TCR sequences were observed very rarely across donors, whereas some public TCRs were present in many individuals. Of the cluster scores, around 95% were above 0 in a later analysis, which found that TCRs clustered in the first cohort also tended to co-occur in the 110 or so validation repertoires.

The donors were included in the validation cohort of some 120 subjects, a group kept apart from the approximately 700-subject first cohort. Input material: PBMCs. The rearranged segments are TRBV4-3 and TRBJ1-1; 9 bases in between match TRBD1. The origin of this receptor is a man between 18 and 35 years old in good health and CMV-seropositive. The nucleotides are TGCGCCAGCAGCCAAGTACAGGGGGCGGTCACTGAAGCTTTCTTT. It translates as CASSQVQGAVTEAFF.